Following are 25 T cell receptor beta chains from one sample sequenced in a study of shared clonotypes between healthy human individuals. Repertoires were generated with immunoSEQ multiplex PCR, while TCRdb's copy carries only in-frame clones and drops some. The table has roughly 2.2 million clones, 90% to 95% seen once. The sample consisted of naive CD4+ T cells from PBMCs. Described subset: CD45RA+ positively selected. These receptors originate from a man aged 18-30 years in good health. Some clones in this sample may be carry-over from other donors' samples.

In its sample, this clone was seen once. V and J are TRBV4-1 and TRBJ2-1; TRBD2 aligns across 10 bases. This CDR3 contains 14 residues. J was trimmed by 5 bases and V by 6 bases; bases with no gene match: 4. The germline gives CDR1 MGHRA, CDR2 YSYEKL. CDR3 region: CASRLAGTDNEQFF. The CDR3 coding sequence is TGCGCCAGCAGACTAGCGGGGACAGACAATGAGCAGTTCTTC.

This clone was recorded once. The chain combines TRBV9 with TRBJ1-2; 7 positions match TRBD1. This CDR3 is built from 15 residues. The germline V gene has CDR1 SGDLS and CDR2 YYNGEE. The V segment lost 2 bases and the J segment 4 bases; nucleotides outside the gene matches: 8. The CDR3 here is CASSVDRASVYGYTF. CDR3 sequence (DNA): TGTGCCAGCAGCGTCGACAGGGCCTCCGTCTATGGCTACACCTTC.

V and J are TRBV25-1 and TRBJ2-7; maybe TRBD2 (5 bases). CDR1 MGHDK and CDR2 SYGVNS come from the germline V gene. V lost 2 bases to trimming and J lost 3 bases, with 11 bases between them. CDR3 length: 14 residues. This chain's CDR3 is CASSEGGRGYEQYF. Here the CDR3 DNA reads TGTGCCAGCAGTGAAGGAGGACGGGGCTACGAGCAGTACTTC.

The rearrangement uses TRBV28 and TRBJ1-3; D gene uncertain. The CDR3 runs to 14 residues. Deletions cut 6 bases from V and 3 bases from J, with 12 bases between. In germline, CDR1 is MDHEN, CDR2 SYDVKM. CDR3: CASSRGGGGNTIYF. The CDR3, as DNA: TGTGCCAGCAGCAGAGGTGGAGGTGGAAACACCATATATTTT.

The chain couples TRBV9 to TRBJ2-7, with D tentatively TRBD2 (5 bases). V lost 0 bases, J lost 2 bases, and 12 bases lay in between. CDR3 length: 15 amino acids. Germline V lookup: CDR1 SGDLS, CDR2 YYNGEE. CDR3 region: CASSVGERLPYEQYF. The DNA for the CDR3 is TGTGCCAGCAGCGTAGGGGAGCGGCTCCCCTACGAGCAGTACTTC.

The rearrangement uses TRBV7-3 and TRBJ1-2, with D perhaps TRBD1 (5 bases). CDR1 is SGHTA and CDR2 is FQGTGA in the germline V gene. Trimming removed 5 bases from V and 5 bases from J, with 12 bases in between. This CDR3 spans 13 amino acids. CDR3 sequence: CASSVDGQYGYTF. The CDR3 region has the DNA TGTGCCAGCAGCGTTGACGGACAATATGGCTACACCTTC.

This chain connects TRBV29-1 to TRBJ1-1; D is possibly TRBD1 (5 bases). CDR1 is SQVTM, CDR2 ANQGSEA, per germline. The CDR3 covers 15 residues. Trimming cost V 6 bases and J 3 bases, with 20 bases left between them. CDR3 sequence (DNA): TGCAGCGTAGGGTACTTAGGGGTTTGGGACACTGAAGCTTTCTTT. As protein: CSVGYLGVWDTEAFF.

The chain recombines TRBV7-9 with TRBJ2-7; no clear D. This CDR3 has 13 residues. CDR1 is SEHNR, CDR2 FQNEAQ, per germline (reference sequence). With 2 bases removed from V and 5 bases from J, the gap between germline ends came to 10 bases. CDR3 sequence (DNA): TGTGCCAGCAGCTTAAGGGAATTGGACGAGCAGTACTTC. This gives the protein CASSLRELDEQYF.

This clone was counted once. V gene TRBV7-8 combines with J gene TRBJ1-2, with 8 bases aligning to TRBD1. V lost 4 bases to trimming and J lost 8 bases; unmatched junction nucleotides: 9. Germline loops: CDR1 SGHVS, CDR2 FQNEAQ. The CDR3 has 14 amino acids. The CDR3 nucleotides read TGTGCCAGCAGCTCAAGGACAGGGAGGGAGGGCTACACCTTC. Amino acid sequence: CASSSRTGREGYTF. Filled out from reference TRBV7-8 and TRBJ1-2, the complete variable domain reads GAGVSQSPRYKVAKRGQDVALRCDPISGHVSLFWYQQALGQGPEFLTYFQNEAQLDKSGLPSDRFFAERPEGSVSTLKIQRTQQEDSAVYLCASSSRTGREGYTFGSGTRLTVV.

The chain combines TRBV5-1 with TRBJ1-2; D remains unclear. Deletions cut 7 bases from V and 8 bases from J, with 24 bases between. There are 15 residues in the CDR3. Germline CDR1 reads SGHRS; CDR2 reads YFSETQ. CDR3 nucleotide sequence: TGCGCCAGCGGCAACGGGTACGCCTCGGTAGAGGGCTACACCTTC. It codes for CASGNGYASVEGYTF.

The chain couples TRBV7-9 to TRBJ2-5; D is unresolved. Germline V gene lookup returns CDR1 SEHNR and CDR2 FQNEAQ (reference sequence). Trimming took off 1 base at V and 5 bases at J, with 8 bases between the two ends. This CDR3 spans 13 amino acids. Written as DNA, the CDR3 is TGTGCCAGCAGCTTAGGCACGGAGGAGACCCAGTACTTC. Encoded protein: CASSLGTEETQYF.

This chain joins TRBV28 and TRBJ1-2; tentatively, D is TRBD1 (6 bases). There are 14 residues in the CDR3. V shed 6 bases and J shed 10 bases, with 21 bases lying between them. Per germline, CDR1 MDHEN and CDR2 SYDVKM. The DNA for the CDR3 is TGTGCCAGCAGGACCGGACAGCCCGCGCGTATCTACACCTTC. It encodes CASRTGQPARIYTF.

The chain is built from TRBV30 and TRBJ1-5, with 9 bases that match TRBD1. V lost 1 base and J lost 5; bases outside the gene matches: 3. This CDR3 is built from 14 residues. Germline loops: CDR1 GTSNPN, CDR2 SVGIG (reference sequence). CDR3 sequence: CAWSGGQGYQPQHF. Written as DNA, the CDR3 is TGTGCCTGGAGTGGCGGACAGGGGTATCAGCCCCAGCATTTT. Supplemented by reference TRBV30 and TRBJ1-5, the full variable domain reads SQTIHQWPATLVQPVGSPLSLECTVEGTSNPNLYWYRQAAGRGLQLLFYSVGIGQISSEVPQNLSASRPQDRQFILSSKKLLLSDSGFYLCAWSGGQGYQPQHFGDGTRLSIL.

This CDR3 reads CASSLPGTAYNEQFF. CDR3 nucleotide sequence: TGCGCCAGCAGCTTGCCCGGGACAGCGTACAATGAGCAGTTCTTC. The V gene is TRBV5-1, the J gene TRBJ2-1; 7 nucleotides match TRBD1. The V gene's germline CDR1 is SGHRS and CDR2 YFSETQ. The CDR3 has 15 residues. The V and J ends lost 1 base and 4 bases, in that order; junction bases with no gene match: 5.

V and J are TRBV5-1 and TRBJ1-5; no clear D gene. Germline V gives CDR1 SGHRS, CDR2 YFSETQ. The V end was cut by 0 bases, the J end by 6 bases, with 13 bases between. The CDR3 sequence is 15 residues long. The CDR3 is CASSLDGGKSQPQHF. CDR3 bases: TGCGCCAGCAGCTTGGACGGCGGGAAGAGTCAGCCCCAGCATTTT.

The chain has TRBV13 and TRBJ2-5; possibly TRBD2 for D (5 bases). V gave up 5 bases and J gave up 2 bases, with 15 bases separating them. The CDR3 totals 15 residues. CDR1 is PRHDT and CDR2 is FYEKMQ in the germline V gene (reference sequence). The CDR3 DNA sequence: TGTGCCAGCAGCCCCGCCCAACGGGAACAAGAGACCCAGTACTTC. This codes for CASSPAQREQETQYF.

This clone was counted once. The chain couples TRBV6-6 to TRBJ2-7; 9 nucleotides line up with TRBD1. Germline trimming cut 5 bases from V and 6 bases from J; bases unmatched to any gene: 8. In germline, CDR1 is MNHNY, CDR2 SVGAGI (reference sequence). The CDR3 sequence is 14 residues long. The CDR3 loop reads CASSRGQGTGEQYF. Here the CDR3 DNA reads TGTGCCAGCAGTAGAGGACAGGGGACGGGCGAGCAGTACTTC.

This sequence joins TRBV5-1 and TRBJ1-2; D might be TRBD1 (5 bases). The CDR3 covers 14 residues. Trimming pared 0 bases from V and 8 bases from J, leaving 14 bases between. Germline V gene data show CDR1 as SGHRS and CDR2 as YFSETQ. This CDR3 reads CASSLVVQGSGYTF. DNA for the CDR3: TGCGCCAGCAGCTTGGTGGTGCAGGGAAGCGGCTACACCTTC.

This chain joins TRBV7-8 and TRBJ2-3; 12 nucleotides match TRBD2. CDR1 and CDR2 from the germline V gene are SGHVS and FQNEAQ. The V gene end was trimmed by 5 bases and the J gene end by 2 bases; junction bases not matched to a gene: 8. This CDR3 has 17 residues. CDR3 DNA: TGTGCCAGCAGCCCATCCGGACTAGCGGGGAACACAGATACGCAGTATTTT. Residues: CASSPSGLAGNTDTQYF.

This clone was found once. The V call is TRBV10-3, the J call TRBJ1-2, with unresolved D. The CDR3 length is 14 residues. V was trimmed by 0 bases and J by 8 bases, leaving 13 bases between them. Per the germline V gene, CDR1 is ENHRY and CDR2 is SYGVKD. The CDR3 spells CAISESGFLLGYTF. The DNA of the CDR3 is TGTGCCATCAGTGAGTCGGGATTTCTGTTGGGCTACACCTTC.

The rearrangement uses TRBV19 and TRBJ2-4, with a weak D call TRBD1 (5 bases). This CDR3 contains 14 residues. V was cut by 6 bases and J by 0 bases, with 9 bases left in between. Germline V gene data show CDR1 as LNHDA and CDR2 as SQIVND (reference sequence). The CDR3 nucleotides are TGTGCCAGTAGCACCAGGGTAGCCAAAAACATTCAGTACTTC. Translated: CASSTRVAKNIQYF.

The rearrangement joins TRBV7-3 to TRBJ2-2, with D tentatively TRBD1 or TRBD2 (6 bases each). Germline V gene lookup returns CDR1 SGHTA and CDR2 FQGTGA. The CDR3 totals 15 residues. The V end lost 5 bases, the J end lost 8 bases, and 18 bases lay between the germline ends. CDR3 residues: CASSPTRGEKGELFF. The CDR3 bases are TGTGCCAGCAGCCCGACGAGGGGGGAGAAAGGGGAGCTGTTTTTT.

The CDR3, as DNA: TGTGCCAGCAGTGTAGGGACAGGGCCCAGTCCCCAGCATTTT. Amino acids: CASSVGTGPSPQHF. The rearrangement links TRBV6-1 to TRBJ1-5; 9 bases line up with TRBD1. This CDR3 is 14 amino acids long. With V trimmed by 4 bases and J by 10 bases, 8 bases remained unmatched. CDR1 and CDR2 from the germline V gene are MNHNS and SASEGT.

The chain joins TRBV10-1 to TRBJ2-1, with a tentative D call TRBD2 (6 bases). The germline gives CDR1 WNHNN, CDR2 SYGVQD (reference sequence). V lost 0 bases and J 4 bases, leaving 10 bases between the germline ends. This CDR3 region has 15 residues. CDR3 sequence: CASSESTGVYNEQFF. In DNA, the CDR3 is TGCGCCAGCAGTGAGTCGACGGGGGTGTACAATGAGCAGTTCTTC.

The rearrangement joins TRBV12-1 to TRBJ2-6; the table's D call, TRBD1, has no DNA check behind it. TRBV12-1 is classified as a pseudogene. The CDR3 is 18 amino acids. As DNA, the CDR3 is TGTGCCAGCAGCCTCCGACAGGGGCCGAGCTCTGGGGCCAACGTCCTGACTTTC. Translation gives CASSLRQGPSSGANVLTF.